What follows are 27 T cell receptor beta chains derived from one specimen sequenced in a study of blood T cell repertoires in COVID-19. Assay: immunoSEQ multiplex PCR; the TCRdb copy retains only in-frame clones and omits some. The data hold roughly 480,000 clones, with approximately 89% observed a single time. Source material: peripheral blood. These receptors originate from a man younger than 35 with COVID-19, enrolled during active disease.

This chain links TRBV6-5 with TRBJ2-5, with 8 bases identical to TRBD1. Germline V gene sequence: CDR1 MNHEY, CDR2 SVGAGI. This CDR3 has 15 amino acids. J lost 5 bases, V lost 6 bases, and 11 bases had no gene match. This CDR3 is CASRRNRGIAETQYF. CDR3 bases: TGTGCCAGCAGGAGAAACAGGGGGATTGCGGAGACCCAGTACTTC.

V usage is TRBV29-1 and J usage is TRBJ2-7; perhaps TRBD2 as D (5 bases). CDR1 and CDR2 (germline): SQVTM, ANQGSEA. The CDR3 runs 13 residues. Trimming took off 6 bases at V and 2 bases at J, with 14 bases between the two ends. The CDR3 loop is CSVFGERAYEQYF. For the CDR3, the DNA is TGCAGCGTCTTCGGTGAGAGGGCCTACGAGCAGTACTTC.

V gene TRBV10-2 combines with J gene TRBJ2-7; 9 positions agree with TRBD2. Germline loops: CDR1 WSHSY, CDR2 SAAADI. The CDR3 spans 15 residues. The junction had 2 bases not matched to a gene; V was cut back by 0 bases and J by 2 bases. The CDR3 DNA reads as TGCGCCAGCAGTGAGTCGGCGGGAGGGACCTACGAGCAGTACTTC. It specifies CASSESAGGTYEQYF.

The chain couples TRBV2 to TRBJ2-7; D is undetermined. There are 12 residues in the CDR3. Looked up from germline, CDR1 is SNHLY and CDR2 is FYNNEI. The ends were cut back, 5 bases at V and 2 bases at J, with 7 bases in the middle. The DNA for the CDR3 is TGTGCCAGCAGTAGTCTAGCCTACGAGCAGTACTTC. Protein product: CASSSLAYEQYF.

This chain links TRBV4-1 with TRBJ2-7, with 9 bases fitting TRBD2. Trimming cost V 0 bases and J 6 bases; bases outside gene matches: 12. The CDR3 spans 17 residues. The germline V gene has CDR1 MGHRA and CDR2 YSYEKL. CDR3 protein: CASSQEGSAGGVGEQYF. The CDR3 DNA follows: TGCGCCAGCAGCCAAGAGGGATCAGCGGGAGGAGTCGGCGAGCAGTACTTC.

The chain recombines TRBV7-2 with TRBJ1-4, with a tentative D call TRBD1 (6 bases). Germline V gene data show CDR1 as SGHTA and CDR2 as FQGNSA. V was clipped by 4 bases and J by 5 bases, with 11 bases between them. The CDR3 is 14 residues long. This chain's CDR3 is CASSYRQENEKLFF. CDR3 DNA sequence: TGTGCCAGCAGCTATAGACAGGAGAATGAAAAACTGTTTTTT.

The chain uses TRBV12-3 or TRBV12-4 and TRBJ2-1, with D maybe TRBD1 (5 bases). The ends were cut back, 1 base at V and 8 bases at J, with 9 bases in the middle. The CDR3 loop spans 13 amino acids. Here the CDR3 reads CASSLVSGYEQFF. The CDR3 DNA sequence: TGTGCCAGCAGTTTAGTATCAGGGTATGAGCAGTTCTTC.

The chain recombines TRBV19 with TRBJ2-1; tentative D call: TRBD1 (5 bases). The CDR3 sequence is 13 residues long. Trimming removed 7 bases from V and 6 bases from J, with 13 bases in between. Germline V CDR1 and CDR2: LNHDA, SQIVND (reference sequence). The CDR3 here is CASKLGATNEQFF. The DNA for the CDR3 is TGTGCCAGTAAGTTAGGGGCCACCAATGAGCAGTTCTTC. Full variable domain (rest looked up from reference TRBV19 and TRBJ2-1): DGGITQSPKYLFRKEGQNVTLSCEQNLNHDAMYWYRQDPGQGLRLIYYSQIVNDFQKGDIAEGYSVSREKKESFPLTVTSAQKNPTAFYLCASKLGATNEQFFGPGTRLTVL.

The chain links TRBV6-6 to TRBJ1-4; possibly TRBD1 for D (6 bases). Trimming stripped 5 bases from V and 4 bases from J, with 11 bases between. Germline CDR1 reads MNHNY; CDR2 reads SVGAGI (reference sequence). The CDR3 runs to 14 residues. DNA of the CDR3: TGTGCCAGCAGTCCGGGACACTATAATGAAAAACTGTTTTTT. Its translation: CASSPGHYNEKLFF.

This chain links TRBV29-1 with TRBJ1-1; 8 bases fit TRBD1. The junction had 8 bases not matched to a gene; V was cut back by 7 bases and J by 4 bases. CDR1 is SQVTM and CDR2 is ANQGSEA in the germline V gene. The CDR3 sequence is 13 residues long. CDR3 sequence (DNA): TGCAGCGCCGTGGACAGGGCGTTCACTGAAGCTTTCTTT. Protein: CSAVDRAFTEAFF.

V and J are TRBV28 and TRBJ1-2; no reliable D call. CDR3 length: 13 residues. V lost 6 bases to trimming and J lost 4 bases, with 12 bases between them. Germline V gives CDR1 MDHEN, CDR2 SYDVKM. CDR3 sequence reads: CASRRALPYGYTF. DNA for the CDR3: TGTGCCAGCAGAAGAGCGCTACCCTATGGCTACACCTTC.

This clone has just a few counts. The CDR3 region is CSVEVTGGETQYF. CDR3 nucleotide sequence: TGCAGCGTTGAAGTGACGGGAGGAGAGACCCAGTACTTC. J is TRBJ2-5 and V is TRBV29-1; TRBD2 matches at 7 bases. There are 13 residues in the CDR3. The V gene's germline CDR1 is SQVTM and CDR2 ANQGSEA. V lost 1 base to trimming and J lost 4 bases; unmatched junction nucleotides: 3.

The chain combines TRBV5-1 with TRBJ1-4; D is unclear. V was pared by 3 bases and J by 4 bases, with 10 bases between. The length of the CDR3 is 14 residues. Germline V CDR1 and CDR2: SGHRS, YFSETQ. The CDR3 spells CASSYSGINEKLFF. The CDR3 region has the DNA TGCGCCAGCAGCTACTCAGGAATTAATGAAAAACTGTTTTTT.

This chain joins TRBV5-1 and TRBJ2-2; D is unclear. V gave up 2 bases and J gave up 1 base, with 6 bases separating them. Germline V CDR1 and CDR2: SGHRS, YFSETQ. CDR3 length: 14 residues. CDR3 in DNA: TGCGCCAGCAGCTTTTCGAGGAACACCGGGGAGCTGTTTTTT. Translating it yields CASSFSRNTGELFF.

The rearrangement joins TRBV11-2 to TRBJ2-2; weak D call: TRBD2 (5 bases). There are 14 residues in the CDR3. V was pared by 3 bases and J by 5 bases, with 10 bases between. Germline V gene sequence: CDR1 SGHAT, CDR2 FQNNGV. CDR3: CASSFYLATGELFF. As DNA, the CDR3 is TGTGCCAGCAGCTTTTATCTAGCAACCGGGGAGCTGTTTTTT.

This clone turned up a few times. The chain couples TRBV5-1 to TRBJ1-1, with a weak D call TRBD1 (5 bases). V was trimmed by 4 bases and J by 4 bases, leaving 26 bases between them. Looked up from germline, CDR1 is SGHRS and CDR2 is YFSETQ. The CDR3 covers 18 residues. This CDR3 reads CASSPNTGHGFLGTEAFF. CDR3 bases: TGCGCCAGCAGCCCAAATACCGGACACGGCTTCCTTGGCACTGAAGCTTTCTTT.

The chain combines TRBV2 with TRBJ2-1, with D possibly matching TRBD2 (7 bases). Looked up from germline, CDR1 is SNHLY and CDR2 is FYNNEI. The germline V and J ends were trimmed by 7 bases and 9 bases, with 13 bases remaining between them. This CDR3 spans 12 amino acids. This CDR3 is CASTLGGGEQFF. In DNA form, the CDR3 reads TGTGCCAGCACCCTAGGGGGGGGTGAGCAGTTCTTC.

The chain joins TRBV9 to TRBJ2-1, with TRBD2 identical over 8 bases. The CDR3 is 16 amino acids. Unmatched junction bases numbered 6, after V lost 0 bases and J lost 4 bases. Germline CDR1 is SGDLS and CDR2 is YYNGEE. CDR3 amino acids: CASSVGSGGLYNEQFF. DNA of the CDR3: TGTGCCAGCAGCGTAGGGTCGGGGGGGCTTTACAATGAGCAGTTCTTC.

The chain couples TRBV7-9 to TRBJ1-3; 11 bases are shared with TRBD1. Germline lookup yields CDR1 SEHNR and CDR2 FQNEAQ (reference sequence). The CDR3 has 16 amino acids. V shed 3 bases, J shed 4 bases, and the junction held 5 bases outside the gene matches. The CDR3: CASSFGQGAYGNTIYF. The CDR3 DNA reads TGTGCCAGCAGCTTCGGACAGGGGGCGTACGGAAACACCATATATTTT.

V is TRBV3-1 (or the pseudogene TRBV3-2) and J is TRBJ2-7; D not resolved. Germline CDR1 LGHDT, CDR2 YNNKEL (reference sequence). This CDR3 region has 11 residues. Trimming stripped 3 bases from V and 6 bases from J, with 6 bases between. Written as DNA, the CDR3 is TGTGCCAGCAGCCACCCGGGCGAGCAGTACTTC. Amino acid sequence: CASSHPGEQYF.

As regards this clone: The sample has other DNA sequences that encode this CDR3 too. This chain uses TRBV5-4 with TRBJ1-6; 8 positions agree with TRBD1. The junction had 7 bases not matched to a gene; V was cut back by 4 bases and J by 7 bases. The CDR3 is made up of 15 amino acids. Per the germline V gene, CDR1 is SGHNT and CDR2 is YYREEE (reference sequence). The CDR3 protein is CASSIGTGINSPLHF. The CDR3 DNA is TGTGCCAGCAGCATAGGGACAGGCATAAATTCACCCCTCCACTTT.

The V and J genes are TRBV25-1 and TRBJ2-5, with D hard to call. CDR1 and CDR2 from the germline V gene are MGHDK and SYGVNS. Trimming pared 1 base from V and 5 bases from J, leaving 17 bases between. CDR3 length: 16 residues. This CDR3 is CASSESYTDGMETQYF. CDR3 DNA sequence: TGTGCCAGCAGTGAATCGTATACAGATGGTATGGAGACCCAGTACTTC. Drawing the rest from reference TRBV25-1 and TRBJ2-5, the complete variable domain is EADIYQTPRYLVIGTGKKITLECSQTMGHDKMYWYQQDPGMELHLIHYSYGVNSTEKGDLSSESTVSRIRTEHFPLTLESARPSHTSQYLCASSESYTDGMETQYFGPGTRLLVL.

V is TRBV29-1 and J is TRBJ1-2; D unclear. Trimming took 1 base from V and 3 from J, leaving 15 bases between them. The CDR3 contains 15 residues. Germline V CDR1 and CDR2: SQVTM, ANQGSEA. The CDR3 sequence: CSVEVNVGLYYGYTF. In DNA form, the CDR3 reads TGCAGCGTTGAAGTGAATGTCGGTCTCTACTATGGCTACACCTTC.

The chain links TRBV9 to TRBJ2-5; TRBD2 aligns across 7 bases. The CDR3 consists of 18 residues. V shed 2 bases and J 4 bases; nucleotides not matched to a gene: 17. Looked up from germline, CDR1 is SGDLS and CDR2 is YYNGEE. CDR3 sequence reads: CASSVGTQAGNALETQYF. The CDR3 DNA reads as TGTGCCAGCAGCGTGGGGACCCAAGCGGGAAATGCGTTAGAGACCCAGTACTTC.

This chain uses TRBV7-6 with TRBJ2-3; D unclear. The CDR3 extends over 17 amino acids. Germline-derived CDR1 and CDR2 are SGHVS and FNYEAQ. Trimming removed 3 bases at V and 0 bases at J, with 16 bases between. The chain's CDR3 is CASSFTSSDSSTDTQYF. The CDR3 DNA follows: TGTGCCAGCAGCTTCACCTCCTCCGACTCGAGCACAGATACGCAGTATTTT.

A few counts support this clone. V and J are TRBV6-5 and TRBJ2-7; 10 bases line up with TRBD1. Germline trimming cut 5 bases from V and 3 bases from J; bases unmatched to any gene: 7. This CDR3 spans 15 amino acids. The V gene's germline CDR1 is MNHEY and CDR2 SVGAGI. CDR3 nucleotides: TGTGCCAGCAGTATCACCGGGACAGGGGTCTACGAGCAGTACTTC. Amino acid sequence: CASSITGTGVYEQYF.

The chain has TRBV9 and TRBJ2-3; 7 positions match TRBD2. CDR1 is SGDLS and CDR2 is YYNGEE in the germline V gene. The trim removed 7 bases at V and 1 base at J, leaving 3 bases unmatched. The CDR3 spans 13 residues. The CDR3 spells CASGGSGTDTQYF. CDR3 coding DNA: TGTGCCAGCGGCGGGAGCGGCACAGATACGCAGTATTTT.